This T cell receptor (beta chain) was recovered during a study of T cell responses to AZD1222 COVID-19 vaccine. Comment on this clone: What it recognizes is unknown.

Only in-frame clones appear in the TCRdb table, and some are missing; sequencing was by immunoSEQ multiplex PCR. Here the sample spans approximately 75,000 clones, roughly 84% being singletons. Study results and limitations: Along spike, vaccine-associated CD4 TCRs were found throughout, with dominance at 160-218 and 743-854. In a largely white British group with more females than males, clonal diversity was possibly underestimated.

V was clipped by 6 bases and J by 7 bases, with 12 bases between them. There are 12 residues in the CDR3. The V gene's germline CDR1 is MDHEN and CDR2 SYDVKM. The rearrangement joins TRBV28 to TRBJ1-1, with D tentatively TRBD1 (6 bases). The input for sequencing was peripheral blood, taken 28 days after the second AZD1222 dose. The source of this sequence is an adult who received the AZD1222 COVID-19 vaccine. The CDR3 is CASRSPDSEAFF. As DNA, the CDR3 is TGTGCCAGCAGAAGTCCGGACAGTGAAGCTTTCTTT.